The clone carrying this TCR beta chain was found once. Its antigen remains unknown. The data were obtained in a study of cytomegalovirus exposure and HLA in healthy donors. The V end was cut by 4 bases, the J end by 2 bases, with 8 bases between. The germline V gene encodes CDR1 MNHNY and CDR2 SVGAGI (reference sequence). The CDR3 is made up of 13 amino acids. Whole-study results and caveats: Upon later analysis, TCR association rates were observed to vary by HLA locus, being highest for DRB1 and lowest for HLA-C.

The PCR was carried out with 60 Vbeta primers and 13 Jbeta primers. Here immunoSEQ multiplex PCR was the method, and the copy in TCRdb shows in-frame clones only, minus some. The data show 90,000 to 130,000 clones, with roughly 86% seen just once and 1.5% to 2% held by the top ten. The genes are TRBV6-6 and TRBJ2-5; D may be TRBD2 (5 bases). The receptor was isolated from a man aged 40-49 years in good health and CMV-seronegative. The sequenced sample was PBMCs. The CDR3 loop reads CASSSPGQETQYF. CDR3 bases: TGTGCCAGCAGTTCTCCGGGGCAAGAGACCCAGTACTTC.